The rows below give T cell receptor beta chains drawn from one sample of a study of T-cell memory formation after mild COVID-19. Via MiXCR, TCRdb re-called the 5' RACE reads, giving one row per CDR3 protein. The sample lists roughly 620,000 distinct CDR3 sequences, about a sixth occurring once. Sequencing was done on a sample of PBMCs or a T cell subset sorted from them (not recorded which). Receptors originate from an adult woman who had mild COVID-19 (a few samples of this study predate the infection). Cell type and time point are not known. Each CDR3 is given with its conserved first and last residue.

j_call v_call cdr3_aa
TRBJ2-3 TRBV20-1 CSARTSGNTDTQYF
TRBJ2-1 TRBV9 CASSVVTGGANEQFF
TRBJ2-7 TRBV7-9 CASSSRGLEQYF
TRBJ2-5 TRBV19 CASTPRPSETQYF
TRBJ2-3 TRBV9 CASSVGTSASTDTQYF
TRBJ1-1 TRBV20-1 CSQTGGFTEAFF
TRBJ2-3 TRBV20-1 CSARPSGLGTDTQYF
TRBJ1-2 TRBV29-1 CSVEPTVNYGYTF
TRBJ2-2 TRBV4-3 CASSQDVRGNTGELFF
TRBJ1-1 TRBV7-9 CASSLEGLLQNTEAFF
TRBJ2-7 TRBV10-3 CAISMPGLVGSEQYF
TRBJ1-2 TRBV3-1 CASSHLDRDGGYTF
TRBJ1-1 TRBV5-6 CASSLGAGNAFF
TRBJ2-1 TRBV2 CASRETGGIYNEQFF
TRBJ2-3 TRBV12-3/TRBV12-4 CASSLSRDGTDTQYF
TRBJ2-7 TRBV7-9 CASSSSTGLSSYEQYF
TRBJ2-1 TRBV7-2 CASSFTSAHNEQFF
TRBJ1-5 TRBV4-1 CASSQDPYSNQPQHF
TRBJ2-7 TRBV10-2 CASLGGEAYEQYF
TRBJ1-3 TRBV4-2 CASSQEGGNTIYF
TRBJ2-3 TRBV15 CATSRDRVDSDTQYF
TRBJ2-7 TRBV20-1 CSAPGQSEPYEQYF
TRBJ2-7 TRBV29-1 CSVEESRTGLHEQYF
TRBJ2-7 TRBV7-8 CASSLERAHEQYF
TRBJ2-1 TRBV12-3/TRBV12-4 CASSMTSGYEQFF
TRBJ2-7 TRBV9 CASSPTGTGGYEQYF
TRBJ2-2 TRBV6-5 CDSSPWPPRHTGELFF
TRBJ2-1 TRBV10-3 CAISEPRLAGGNEQFF
TRBJ1-1 TRBV5-1 CASSRGGLENTEAFF
TRBJ2-7 TRBV25-1 CASSGGERAYEQYF
TRBJ2-6 TRBV6-2/TRBV6-3 CASSFGPLGGANVLTF
TRBJ2-1 TRBV6-2/TRBV6-3 CASSFRLAGPRVDNEQFF
TRBJ1-4 TRBV29-1 CSVEVTGELFF
TRBJ2-7 TRBV6-1 CASTEVAYEQYF
TRBJ2-7 TRBV10-2 CASRLGLAGFTYEQYF
TRBJ2-7 TRBV13 CASSPGDSYYEQYF
TRBJ1-2 TRBV7-9 CASSRDRDNGYTF
TRBJ2-1 TRBV6-2/TRBV6-3 CASSRLAGIPLPYNEQFF
TRBJ1-4 TRBV7-9 CASSYWTGPDEKLFF
TRBJ2-3 TRBV7-9 CASSSLASGARDTQYF
TRBJ1-5 TRBV6-1 CASSDNQPQHF
TRBJ1-1 TRBV30 CAWGDTNTEAFF
TRBJ2-2 TRBV7-8 CASSLVVSGLGDTGELFF
TRBJ2-2 TRBV15 CATSRPAGGYTGELFF
TRBJ2-7 TRBV9 CASSVDKGSPYEQYF
TRBJ2-7 TRBV5-1 CASSLGRGQRQYEQYF